This T cell receptor (beta chain) was found in a study of blood T cell repertoires in COVID-19. Overall study context: PBMCs, B-cell-depleted T cells, or T cells provided the cDNA or gDNA that made up the material.

Participants, about 18 to 90 years old, spanned 25 or so US areas. Repertoires were generated with immunoSEQ multiplex PCR, while TCRdb's copy carries only in-frame clones and drops some. The data contain a few hundred thousand clones, roughly 86% of them singletons. V was shortened by 0 bases and J by 0 bases, with 7 bases between the two germline ends. The CDR3 runs 15 residues. Germline values: CDR1 SGHRS, CDR2 YFSETQ. This TCR was recovered from a young woman who had recovered from COVID-19. V and J are TRBV5-1 and TRBJ1-3; D is unresolved. Sequenced sample: PBMCs or T cells enriched from blood (not recorded which). DNA of the CDR3: TGCGCCAGCAGCTTGGAAGCCCTCTCTGGAAACACCATATATTTT. As protein: CASSLEALSGNTIYF.